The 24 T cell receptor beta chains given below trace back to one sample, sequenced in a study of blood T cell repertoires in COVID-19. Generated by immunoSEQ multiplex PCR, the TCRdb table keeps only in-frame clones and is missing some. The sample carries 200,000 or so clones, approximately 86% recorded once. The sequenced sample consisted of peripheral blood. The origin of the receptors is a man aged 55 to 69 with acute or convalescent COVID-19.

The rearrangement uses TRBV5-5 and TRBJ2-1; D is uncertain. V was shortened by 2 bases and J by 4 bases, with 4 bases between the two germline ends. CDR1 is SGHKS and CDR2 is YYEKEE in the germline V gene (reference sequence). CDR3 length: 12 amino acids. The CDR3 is CASSFPYNEQFF. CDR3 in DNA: TGTGCCAGCAGCTTCCCGTACAATGAGCAGTTCTTC.

In DNA form, the CDR3 reads TGCAGTGCTAGTTCTAGCGGGGGCTCCTACAATGAGCAGTTCTTC. Amino acid sequence: CSASSSGGSYNEQFF. The rearrangement uses TRBV20-1 and TRBJ2-1; TRBD2 aligns across 10 bases. The germline V gene has CDR1 DFQATT and CDR2 SNEGSKA (reference sequence). The CDR3 length is 15 residues. Losses at the gene ends were 3 bases for V and 0 bases for J; bases not matched to a gene: 2.

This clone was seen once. CDR3 DNA: TGCGCCAGCAGCTTCACACAGGGCTCAGAGACCCAGTACTTC. Amino acid sequence: CASSFTQGSETQYF. The rearrangement joins TRBV5-1 to TRBJ2-5, with a tentative D call TRBD1 (6 bases). V was cut by 2 bases and J by 4 bases, with 12 bases left in between. Germline V gene lookup returns CDR1 SGHRS and CDR2 YFSETQ. This CDR3 region has 14 residues.

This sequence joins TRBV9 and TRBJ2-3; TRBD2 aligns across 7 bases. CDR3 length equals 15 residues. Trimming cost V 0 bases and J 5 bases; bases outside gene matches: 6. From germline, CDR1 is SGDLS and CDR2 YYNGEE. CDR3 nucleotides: TGTGCCAGCAGCGTAGACGGTGGGGAGGGAGATACGCAGTATTTT. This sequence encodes CASSVDGGEGDTQYF.

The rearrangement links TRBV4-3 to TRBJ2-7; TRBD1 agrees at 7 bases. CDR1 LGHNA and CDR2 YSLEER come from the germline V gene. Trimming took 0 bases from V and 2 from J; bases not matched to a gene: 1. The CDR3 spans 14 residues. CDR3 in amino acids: CASSQDGQAYEQYF. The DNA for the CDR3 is TGCGCCAGCAGCCAAGATGGACAGGCCTACGAGCAGTACTTC.

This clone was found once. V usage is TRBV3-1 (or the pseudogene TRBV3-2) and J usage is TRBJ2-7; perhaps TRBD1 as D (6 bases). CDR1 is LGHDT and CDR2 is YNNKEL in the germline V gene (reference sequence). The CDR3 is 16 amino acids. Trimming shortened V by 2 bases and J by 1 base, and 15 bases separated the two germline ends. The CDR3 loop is CASSQFPGAPSYEQYF. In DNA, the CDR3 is TGTGCCAGCAGCCAATTTCCAGGGGCCCCTTCCTACGAGCAGTACTTC.

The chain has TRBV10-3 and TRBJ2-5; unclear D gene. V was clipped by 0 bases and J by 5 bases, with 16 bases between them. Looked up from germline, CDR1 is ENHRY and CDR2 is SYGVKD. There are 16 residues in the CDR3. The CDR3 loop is CAISESVGSGLETQYF. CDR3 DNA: TGTGCCATCAGTGAGTCGGTGGGTTCTGGGCTGGAGACCCAGTACTTC.

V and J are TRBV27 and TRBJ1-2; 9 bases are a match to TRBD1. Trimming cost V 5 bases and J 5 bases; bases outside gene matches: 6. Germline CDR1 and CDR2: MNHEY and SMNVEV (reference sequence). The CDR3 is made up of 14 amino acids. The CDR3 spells CASSPGQGGYGYTF. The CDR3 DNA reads TGTGCCAGCAGTCCGGGACAGGGAGGATATGGCTACACCTTC.

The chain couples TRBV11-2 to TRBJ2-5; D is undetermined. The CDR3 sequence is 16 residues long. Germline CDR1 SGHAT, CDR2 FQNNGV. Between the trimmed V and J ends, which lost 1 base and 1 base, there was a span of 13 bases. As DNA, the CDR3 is TGTGCCAGCAGCTTAGGGGCAGCAACTCCCCAAGAGACCCAGTACTTC. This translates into CASSLGAATPQETQYF.

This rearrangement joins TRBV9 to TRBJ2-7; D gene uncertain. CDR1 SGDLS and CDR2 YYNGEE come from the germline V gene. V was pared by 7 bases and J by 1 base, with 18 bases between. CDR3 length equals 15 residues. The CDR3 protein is CASGAQVILSYEQYF. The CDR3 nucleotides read TGTGCCAGCGGCGCTCAAGTTATACTTTCCTACGAGCAGTACTTC.

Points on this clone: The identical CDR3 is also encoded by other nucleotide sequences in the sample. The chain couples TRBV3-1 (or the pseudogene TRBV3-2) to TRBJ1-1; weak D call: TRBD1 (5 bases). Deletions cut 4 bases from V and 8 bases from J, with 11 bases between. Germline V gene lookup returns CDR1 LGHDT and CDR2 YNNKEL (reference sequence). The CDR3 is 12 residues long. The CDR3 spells CASSLPGGEAFF. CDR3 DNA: TGTGCCAGCAGCCTCCCCGGGGGAGAAGCTTTCTTT.

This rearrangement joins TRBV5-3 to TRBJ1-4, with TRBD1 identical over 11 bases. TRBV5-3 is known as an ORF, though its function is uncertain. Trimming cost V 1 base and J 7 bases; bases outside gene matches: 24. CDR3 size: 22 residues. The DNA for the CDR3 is TGTGCCAGAAGCTTGCCGGTTCCTTCAGGACAGGGGGCGTATTTCTTCTCTGAAAAACTGTTTTTT. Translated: CARSLPVPSGQGAYFFSEKLFF.

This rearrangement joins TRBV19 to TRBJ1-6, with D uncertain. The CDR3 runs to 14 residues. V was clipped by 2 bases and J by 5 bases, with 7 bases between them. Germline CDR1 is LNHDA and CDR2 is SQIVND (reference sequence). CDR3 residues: CASSIMADNSPLHF. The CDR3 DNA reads TGTGCCAGTAGTATAATGGCCGATAATTCACCCCTCCACTTT.

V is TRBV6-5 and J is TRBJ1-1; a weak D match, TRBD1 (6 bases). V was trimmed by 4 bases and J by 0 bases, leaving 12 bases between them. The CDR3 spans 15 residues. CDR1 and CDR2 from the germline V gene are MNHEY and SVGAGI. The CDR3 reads CASSLGGALNTEAFF. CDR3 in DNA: TGTGCCAGCAGTTTGGGGGGGGCCCTGAACACTGAAGCTTTCTTT.

The CDR3, as DNA: TGTGCCAGCAGCTTGGAGCAGGGGGCGCCCCTTGGCTACACCTTC. This sequence encodes CASSLEQGAPLGYTF. This chain connects TRBV5-5 to TRBJ1-2, with 8 bases that match TRBD1. The J segment lost 7 bases and the V segment lost 0 bases, leaving 8 bases of the junction unmatched. The CDR3 covers 15 residues. The germline V gene encodes CDR1 SGHKS and CDR2 YYEKEE (reference sequence).

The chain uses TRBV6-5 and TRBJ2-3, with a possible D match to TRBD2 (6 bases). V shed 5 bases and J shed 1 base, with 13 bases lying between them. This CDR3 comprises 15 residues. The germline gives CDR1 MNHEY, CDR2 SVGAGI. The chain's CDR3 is CASSPPGTGTDTQYF. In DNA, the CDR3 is TGTGCCAGCAGTCCCCCCGGGACTGGCACAGATACGCAGTATTTT.

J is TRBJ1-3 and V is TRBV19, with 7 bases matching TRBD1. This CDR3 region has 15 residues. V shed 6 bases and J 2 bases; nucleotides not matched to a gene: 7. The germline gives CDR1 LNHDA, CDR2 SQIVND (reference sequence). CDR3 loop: CASRMTGFPGNTIYF. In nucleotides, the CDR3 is TGTGCCAGTAGAATGACAGGGTTTCCTGGAAACACCATATATTTT.

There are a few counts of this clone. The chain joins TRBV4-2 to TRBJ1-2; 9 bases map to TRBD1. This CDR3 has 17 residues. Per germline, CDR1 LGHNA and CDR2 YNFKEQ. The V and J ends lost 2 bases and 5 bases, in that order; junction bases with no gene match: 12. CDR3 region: CASSQSITGGGSYGYTF. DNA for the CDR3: TGTGCCAGCAGCCAATCTATTACAGGGGGCGGGAGTTATGGCTACACCTTC.

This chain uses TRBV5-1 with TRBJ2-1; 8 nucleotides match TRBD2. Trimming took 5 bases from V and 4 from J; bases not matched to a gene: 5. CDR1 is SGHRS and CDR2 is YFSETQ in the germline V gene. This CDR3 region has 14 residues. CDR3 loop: CASSRGGDYNEQFF. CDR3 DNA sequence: TGCGCCAGCAGTCGGGGGGGAGATTACAATGAGCAGTTCTTC.

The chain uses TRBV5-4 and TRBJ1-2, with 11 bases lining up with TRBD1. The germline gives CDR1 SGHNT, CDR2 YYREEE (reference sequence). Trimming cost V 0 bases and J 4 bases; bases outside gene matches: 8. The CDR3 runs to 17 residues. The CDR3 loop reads CASSLGARTGGGYGYTF. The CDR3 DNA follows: TGTGCCAGCAGCTTGGGGGCTCGGACAGGGGGCGGCTATGGCTACACCTTC.

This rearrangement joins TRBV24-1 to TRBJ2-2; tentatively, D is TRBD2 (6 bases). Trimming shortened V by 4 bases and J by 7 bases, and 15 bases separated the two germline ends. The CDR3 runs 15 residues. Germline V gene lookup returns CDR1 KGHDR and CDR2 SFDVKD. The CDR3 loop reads CATSENQGLYGELFF. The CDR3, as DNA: TGTGCCACCAGTGAGAACCAGGGACTGTACGGGGAGCTGTTTTTT.

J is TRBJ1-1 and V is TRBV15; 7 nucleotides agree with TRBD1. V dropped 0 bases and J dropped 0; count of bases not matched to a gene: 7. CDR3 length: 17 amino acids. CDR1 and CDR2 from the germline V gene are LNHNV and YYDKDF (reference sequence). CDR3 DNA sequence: TGTGCCACCAGCAGAGATGGGGGGACAGTGGTGAACACTGAAGCTTTCTTT. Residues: CATSRDGGTVVNTEAFF. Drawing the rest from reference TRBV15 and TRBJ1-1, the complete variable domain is DAMVIQNPRYQVTQFGKPVTLSCSQTLNHNVMYWYQQKSSQAPKLLFHYYDKDFNNEADTPDNFQSRRPNTSFCFLDIRSPGLGDTAMYLCATSRDGGTVVNTEAFFGQGTRLTVV.

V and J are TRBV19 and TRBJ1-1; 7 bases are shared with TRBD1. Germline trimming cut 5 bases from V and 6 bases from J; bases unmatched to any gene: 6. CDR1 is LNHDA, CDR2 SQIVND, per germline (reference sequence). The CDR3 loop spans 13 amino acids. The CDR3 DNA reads TGTGCCAGTAGTTCAATTCAGGGGGCTGAAGCTTTCTTT. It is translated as CASSSIQGAEAFF.

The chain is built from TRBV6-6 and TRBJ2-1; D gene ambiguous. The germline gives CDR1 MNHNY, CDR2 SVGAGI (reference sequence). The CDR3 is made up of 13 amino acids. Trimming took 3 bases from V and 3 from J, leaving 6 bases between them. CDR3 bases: TGTGCCAGCAGTTATATAAACTACAATGAGCAGTTCTTC. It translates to CASSYINYNEQFF.